This T cell receptor beta chain is from a study of OX40 agonist ivuxolimab in advanced cancers. Study at large: Patients were treated with intravenous ivuxolimab, dosed at 0.01 to 10 mg/kg and infused every 2 weeks. Findings and caveats of the study: A proportion of nonresponders additionally exhibited low normalized T-cell clonal expansion.

The germline V gene encodes CDR1 KGHSH and CDR2 LQKENI. The CDR3 totals 15 residues. V shed 3 bases, J shed 6 bases, and the junction held 8 bases outside the gene matches. Concerning this clone: The antigen is undetermined.

TCRdb's table, derived via immunoSEQ multiplex PCR, lists solely in-frame clones and lacks some. The sample records nearly 70,000 clones, over 65% being singletons. This TCR derives from an adult with an advanced solid tumor such as melanoma, head and neck, liver or kidney cancer. Sequenced here: CD4+ or CD8+ T cells sorted from blood, sampled in a trial of the OX40 agonist ivuxolimab. This chain joins TRBV18 and TRBJ2-3, with 8 bases fitting TRBD1. CDR3 protein: CASSPGTGGKDTQYF. The CDR3 DNA follows: TGTGCCAGCTCACCCGGGACAGGTGGGAAGGATACGCAGTATTTT.